One and the same sample provided the 10 T cell receptor beta chains below, sequenced in a study of T cell responses to AZD1222 COVID-19 vaccine. Sequencing used immunoSEQ multiplex PCR; TCRdb keeps in-frame clones, though not all of them. The sample lists roughly 72,000 clones, 85% occurring once. The source was peripheral blood, collected on day 0 of AZD1222 vaccination. The receptors here all came from an adult in good health.

The V call is TRBV6-2 or TRBV6-3, the J call TRBJ2-7, with 9 bases lining up with TRBD2. The CDR3 has 15 amino acids. From germline, CDR1 is MNHEY and CDR2 SVGEGT. V gave up 6 bases and J gave up 0 bases; unmatched junction bases: 6. The CDR3 region is CASSLAGYSSYEQYF. CDR3 sequence (DNA): TGTGCCAGCAGCCTAGCGGGGTACTCCTCCTACGAGCAGTACTTC.

The chain joins TRBV5-4 to TRBJ1-3; weak D call: TRBD1 (5 bases). Trimming left V 0 bases short and J 8 bases short, with 18 bases between. The CDR3 is made up of 16 amino acids. Germline assignment: CDR1 SGHNT and CDR2 YYREEE (reference sequence). CDR3 region: CASSLGPGRSGDTIYF. The CDR3 nucleotides are TGTGCCAGCAGCTTGGGGCCAGGGCGGTCCGGAGACACCATATATTTT.

The chain employs TRBV7-2 and TRBJ2-5; D is ambiguous. Deletions cut 1 base from V and 5 bases from J, with 8 bases between. CDR3 size: 13 residues. Germline V lookup: CDR1 SGHTA, CDR2 FQGNSA. CDR3 DNA sequence: TGTGCCAGCAGCTTAGATGTGTGGGAGACCCAGTACTTC. This codes for CASSLDVWETQYF.

The CDR3 nucleotides are TGTGCCAGCAGGGCTGATTTGAACACTGAAGCTTTCTTT. Protein sequence: CASRADLNTEAFF. J is TRBJ1-1 and V is TRBV28; D is ambiguous. Trimming shortened V by 6 bases and J by 0 bases, and 8 bases separated the two germline ends. This CDR3 is built from 13 residues. Germline CDR1 and CDR2: MDHEN and SYDVKM.

This chain's CDR3 is CASSPPGQAYGYTF. CDR3 bases: TGTGCCAGCTCACCACCAGGACAAGCCTATGGCTACACCTTC. This chain links TRBV18 with TRBJ1-2, with a tentative D call TRBD1 (5 bases). The CDR3 consists of 14 residues. CDR1 KGHSH and CDR2 LQKENI come from the germline V gene. Trimming took 0 bases from V and 4 from J, leaving 9 bases between them. The full variable domain, with the rest looked up from reference TRBV18 and TRBJ1-2, is NAGVMQNPRHLVRRRGQEARLRCSPMKGHSHVYWYRQLPEEGLKFMVYLQKENIIDESGMPKERFSAEFPKEGPSILRIQQVVRGDSAAYFCASSPPGQAYGYTFGSGTRLTVV.

The rearrangement links TRBV6-5 to TRBJ1-5, with a possible D match to TRBD1 (6 bases). The CDR3 covers 15 residues. Germline V gives CDR1 MNHEY, CDR2 SVGAGI. V was cut by 6 bases and J by 1 base, with 13 bases left in between. The CDR3 DNA sequence: TGTGCCAGCAGCAAAACAGGGTTGAGCAATCAGCCCCAGCATTTT. Translation: CASSKTGLSNQPQHF.

The chain couples TRBV29-1 to TRBJ2-3; the D gene is possibly TRBD2 (5 bases). In germline, CDR1 is SQVTM, CDR2 ANQGSEA. The CDR3 is made up of 11 amino acids. The V end lost 7 bases, the J end lost 2 bases, and 7 bases lay between the germline ends. In nucleotides, the CDR3 is TGCAGCGCGGACTTCACAGATACGCAGTATTTT. Translation: CSADFTDTQYF.

This clone was seen once. The chain combines TRBV7-9 with TRBJ1-2; D is ambiguous. CDR1 is SEHNR and CDR2 is FQNEAQ in the germline V gene (reference sequence). The V end was cut by 3 bases, the J end by 5 bases, with 7 bases between. CDR3 length equals 12 residues. The CDR3 DNA is TGTGCCAGCAGCTTTCCGGATTATGGCTACACCTTC. This gives the protein CASSFPDYGYTF.

This clone has a single count. This chain links TRBV3-1 (or the pseudogene TRBV3-2) with TRBJ1-2, with no clear D. This CDR3 has 16 residues. From germline, CDR1 is LGHDT and CDR2 YNNKEL (reference sequence). Trimming shortened V by 4 bases and J by 6 bases, and 21 bases separated the two germline ends. The CDR3 nucleotides are TGTGCCAGCAGCCTGGGAACAGCCTCTCAACCCAATGGCTACACCTTC. It yields the protein CASSLGTASQPNGYTF.

This sequence joins TRBV19 and TRBJ2-2; D possibly corresponds to TRBD1 (5 bases). The V end lost 7 bases, the J end lost 1 base, and 10 bases lay between the germline ends. Germline V gene data show CDR1 as LNHDA and CDR2 as SQIVND (reference sequence). CDR3 length: 14 residues. The CDR3 loop is CASNRGGNTGELFF. The CDR3 region has the DNA TGTGCCAGTAATAGGGGCGGGAACACCGGGGAGCTGTTTTTT.